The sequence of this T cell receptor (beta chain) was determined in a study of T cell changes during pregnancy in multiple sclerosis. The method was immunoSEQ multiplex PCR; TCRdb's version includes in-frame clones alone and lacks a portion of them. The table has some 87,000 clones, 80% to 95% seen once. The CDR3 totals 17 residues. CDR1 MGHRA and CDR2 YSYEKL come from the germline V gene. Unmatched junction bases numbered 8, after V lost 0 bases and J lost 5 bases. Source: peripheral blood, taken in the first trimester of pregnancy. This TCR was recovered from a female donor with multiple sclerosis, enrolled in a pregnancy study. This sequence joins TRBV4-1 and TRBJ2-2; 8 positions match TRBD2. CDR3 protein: CASSQDILAGGTGELFF. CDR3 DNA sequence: TGCGCCAGCAGCCAAGATATCCTGGCGGGAGGTACCGGGGAGCTGTTTTTT.